This TCR beta chain was observed in a study of T cell repertoires in ileal Crohn's disease. The study, taken as a whole, reports: Active smokers at surgery had more clonal expansions than non-smokers.

V lost 4 bases to trimming and J lost 0 bases; unmatched junction nucleotides: 8. CDR1 and CDR2 (germline): KGHSH, LQKENI. The CDR3 sequence is 17 residues long. This clone was found once. The antigen is undetermined. Sequencing used immunoSEQ multiplex PCR; TCRdb keeps in-frame clones, though not all of them. The sample shows about 14,000 clones, around 78% of them seen only once. Sequencing was performed on ileal tissue. The V gene is TRBV18, the J gene TRBJ2-7, with TRBD2 identical over 11 bases. The receptor was isolated from an adult with Crohn's disease. CDR3 nucleotides: TGTGCCAGCTCACTAAAAACTAGCGGGGGACACTCCTACGAGCAGTACTTC. Translating gives CASSLKTSGGHSYEQYF.